These T cell receptor beta chains were read from a single sample in a study of blood T cell repertoires in COVID-19. Assay: immunoSEQ multiplex PCR; the TCRdb copy retains only in-frame clones and omits some. The repertoire includes 220,000 or so clones, approximately 78% of them detected once, and roughly 8.2% sits in the top ten. The sequencing sample was made of peripheral blood. The receptors here all came from an elderly woman with COVID-19, enrolled during active disease. The CDR3 runs from the conserved cysteine through the conserved F or W. D genes are given only for firm matches. A clone size is listed for some rows: how often the clone was seen (once, few, many), or a class if it is expanded.

v_call	clone_size	cdr3_length	j_call	d_call	cdr3_nt	cdr3_aa
TRBV6-5	few	14	TRBJ1-2	-	TGTGCCAGCAGTCTGACTAGCCCGGGCTATGGCTACACCTTC	CASSLTSPGYGYTF
TRBV6-2/TRBV6-3	-	14	TRBJ1-2	TRBD1	TGTGCCAGCAGTTACCGGGGACAGAACTATGGCTACACCTTC	CASSYRGQNYGYTF
TRBV24-1	-	17	TRBJ2-1	TRBD2	TGTGCCACCAGTGATCCAACTAGCGGGAATCTCGACAATGAGCAGTTCTTC	CATSDPTSGNLDNEQFF
TRBV12-3/TRBV12-4	few	13	TRBJ1-1	-	TGTGCCAGCAGTTTCTCAGGGGCCCGGAGAGCTTTCTTT	CASSFSGARRAFF
TRBV4-3	-	18	TRBJ2-7	TRBD2	TGCGCCAGCAGCCATCGGGCGGGACTAGCGGGGGGATCCTACGAGCAGTACTTC	CASSHRAGLAGGSYEQYF
TRBV19	-	15	TRBJ2-1	-	TGTGCCAGTAGTATGCGCGGAGAGTCAGGGAATGAGCAGTTCTTC	CASSMRGESGNEQFF
TRBV7-2	-	15	TRBJ1-2	-	TGTGCCAGCAGCTCCCGCGCAGGGGAGACAAAAGGCTACACCTTC	CASSSRAGETKGYTF
TRBV3-1/TRBV3-2	-	17	TRBJ2-2	TRBD2	TGTGCCAGCAGCCAAGGGCTAGCGGGATTGAACACCGGGGAGCTGTTTTTT	CASSQGLAGLNTGELFF
TRBV25-1	-	14	TRBJ2-7	TRBD1	TGTGCCAGCAGTGCGACAGGGTCCCCCTACGAGCAGTACTTC	CASSATGSPYEQYF
TRBV12-3/TRBV12-4	-	13	TRBJ1-1	TRBD1	TGTGCCAGCAGCCCGGGGACAGCCTTAGAAGCTTTCTTT	CASSPGTALEAFF
TRBV6-2/TRBV6-3	-	16	TRBJ1-5	TRBD1	TGTGCCAGCAGTCTCTACAGCGGGACAGGCGATCAGCCCCAGCATTTT	CASSLYSGTGDQPQHF
TRBV6-5	-	15	TRBJ2-7	TRBD2	TGTGCCAGCAGTTGGACTAGCGGGGGATCCTACGAGCAGTACTTC	CASSWTSGGSYEQYF
TRBV6-5	few	15	TRBJ2-1	-	TGTGCCAGCGCCCGAGGGCTAGCAGATTACAATGAGCAGTTCTTC	CASARGLADYNEQFF
TRBV3-1/TRBV3-2	-	13	TRBJ2-7	-	TGTGCCAGCTCAGGGCCCCCTTCCTACGAGCAGTACTTC	CASSGPPSYEQYF
TRBV30	-	17	TRBJ1-4	-	TGTGCCTGGAGCGAGGGATGGGGTGTCGCAACTAATGAAAAACTGTTTTTT	CAWSEGWGVATNEKLFF
TRBV2	-	13	TRBJ1-1	TRBD1	TGTGCCAGCAGTGTGCAGGGGGCCTCTGAAGCTTTCTTT	CASSVQGASEAFF
TRBV24-1	few	14	TRBJ1-1	-	TGTGCCACCAGTGATCCCCGCAGGAACACTGAAGCTTTCTTT	CATSDPRRNTEAFF
TRBV5-1	-	15	TRBJ2-1	-	TGCGCCAGCAGCTTGGTCCCAGGGGTCTACAATGAGCAGTTCTTC	CASSLVPGVYNEQFF
TRBV7-2	-	16	TRBJ2-3	TRBD2	TGTGCCAGCAGCTTAGGGGTAGCGGGAGGGGCAGATACGCAGTATTTT	CASSLGVAGGADTQYF
TRBV19	-	13	TRBJ2-3	-	TGTGCCAGTAGTATATCTCGCACAGATACGCAGTATTTT	CASSISRTDTQYF
TRBV6-5	-	14	TRBJ2-7	-	TGTGCCAGCAGGACCGCACAGGGATCCTACGAGCAGTACTTC	CASRTAQGSYEQYF
TRBV6-2/TRBV6-3	-	16	TRBJ2-2	TRBD2	TGTGCCAGCAGTTACTCGAGAGGTAGCGGGACCGGGGAGCTGTTTTTT	CASSYSRGSGTGELFF
TRBV7-3	-	16	TRBJ2-7	TRBD1	TGTGCCAGCAGCCCCGCAGGGACAGGGAATCCCTACGAGCAGTACTTC	CASSPAGTGNPYEQYF
TRBV18	-	15	TRBJ1-2	TRBD1	TGTGCCAGCTCATCTATGACAGGGTCCACTTATGGCTACACCTTC	CASSSMTGSTYGYTF
TRBV14	-	17	TRBJ1-2	-	TGTGCCAGCAGCCAGGGGAGCCGCGGCGGGGGCCCCTATGGCTACACCTTC	CASSQGSRGGGPYGYTF
TRBV5-1	-	15	TRBJ2-1	-	TGCGCCAGCAGCTTGGGTTACTCGGGGGAGAATGAGCAGTTCTTC	CASSLGYSGENEQFF
TRBV6-5	once	15	TRBJ2-5	-	TGTGCCAGCAGTCCTTATTTAGGGGGAAAGGAGACCCAGTACTTC	CASSPYLGGKETQYF
TRBV5-6	-	14	TRBJ1-5	TRBD1	TGTGCCAGCAGCTCGCGGGACAGTTATCAGCCCCAGCATTTT	CASSSRDSYQPQHF
TRBV28	-	15	TRBJ2-7	TRBD2	TGTGCCAGCAGCTTCGGGACTAGCGGGAGTTACGAGCAGTACTTC	CASSFGTSGSYEQYF
TRBV7-3	-	13	TRBJ2-1	-	TGTGCCAGCAGCTTTTCCCCGGGGAATGAGCAGTTCTTC	CASSFSPGNEQFF
TRBV18	-	15	TRBJ1-4	-	TGTGCCAGCTCACCAGTAAGGGACGGGGGACAAAAACTGTTTTTT	CASSPVRDGGQKLFF
TRBV30	few	11	TRBJ2-5	TRBD1	TGTGCCTTCGGACAGGGAGAGACCCAGTACTTC	CAFGQGETQYF
TRBV2	-	13	TRBJ1-3	-	TGTGCCAGCATTGAGAGCTCTGGAAACACCATATATTTT	CASIESSGNTIYF
TRBV7-2	-	14	TRBJ1-6	-	TGTGCCAGCAGCTTAGAGGCAGGGAATTCACCCCTCCACTTT	CASSLEAGNSPLHF
TRBV5-1	-	14	TRBJ1-2	TRBD1	TGCGCCAGCAGCTCAACCGGGACAGGAGAGGGCTACACCTTC	CASSSTGTGEGYTF
TRBV11-2	-	16	TRBJ1-4	TRBD1	TGTGCCAGCACCCAGACAGGGAATTTGGGCGGTGAAAAACTGTTTTTT	CASTQTGNLGGEKLFF
TRBV7-8	-	14	TRBJ2-7	-	TGTGCCAGCAGCTTACGACTCCTGTCCTACGAGCAGTACTTC	CASSLRLLSYEQYF
TRBV6-5	-	15	TRBJ1-3	-	TGTGCCAGCAGTCCTCGGGGGAAGGCTGGAAACACCATATATTTT	CASSPRGKAGNTIYF
TRBV6-6	-	14	TRBJ1-2	TRBD1	TGTGCCAGCACCGAGACAGGGGGGGAGTATGGCTACACCTTC	CASTETGGEYGYTF
TRBV6-1	-	15	TRBJ2-7	TRBD2	TGTGCCAGCAGTGAGATGCCTAGCGGGCCCTACGAGCAGTACTTC	CASSEMPSGPYEQYF
TRBV19	-	16	TRBJ1-5	-	TGTGCCAGTACCCCTGGGGGGGCGATAAGCAATCAGCCCCAGCATTTT	CASTPGGAISNQPQHF
TRBV27	-	14	TRBJ2-1	TRBD2	TGTGCCAGCAGTTTGGGGCTAGCGGGAGATGAGCAGTTCTTC	CASSLGLAGDEQFF
TRBV18	-	14	TRBJ1-1	-	TGTGCCAGCTCACCAGGGACAACCAGCACTGAAGCTTTCTTT	CASSPGTTSTEAFF
TRBV6-5	-	14	TRBJ2-7	TRBD2	TGTGCCAGCAGTTACTCCGGACTAGCCTACGAGCAGTACTTC	CASSYSGLAYEQYF
TRBV7-2	-	16	TRBJ2-7	-	TGTGCCAGCAGCTTAGGAGGTTTCCGTAGCTCCTACGAGCAGTACTTC	CASSLGGFRSSYEQYF
TRBV19	-	15	TRBJ2-6	-	TGTGCCAGTACAGGTTACCTCTCTGGGGCCAACGTCCTGACTTTC	CASTGYLSGANVLTF
TRBV7-9	-	16	TRBJ1-4	TRBD1	TGTGCCAGCAGTCGCGCCAGGACAGGGGGCTATGAAAAACTGTTTTTT	CASSRARTGGYEKLFF
TRBV5-6	-	16	TRBJ2-1	TRBD2	TGTGCCAGCAGCTTGTGGGTCGGGACTAGCGGAGTTGAGCAGTTCTTC	CASSLWVGTSGVEQFF
TRBV5-1	once	14	TRBJ2-4	TRBD1	TGCGCCAGCAGCTATTCGACAGGGGCGGCCATTCAGTACTTC	CASSYSTGAAIQYF
TRBV6-2/TRBV6-3	-	14	TRBJ2-5	-	TGTGCCAGCAGTTACGGCGGGGCCCAGGGAACCCAGTACTTC	CASSYGGAQGTQYF
TRBV6-4	-	15	TRBJ1-1	-	TGTGCCAGCAGTGCAACGGGTCTAGCGAACACTGAAGCTTTCTTT	CASSATGLANTEAFF
TRBV29-1	-	14	TRBJ1-4	-	TGCAGCGTTGCTGCAGGGCCATCTAATGAAAAACTGTTTTTT	CSVAAGPSNEKLFF
TRBV5-1	-	13	TRBJ2-5	-	TGCGCCAGCAGCACCCAGTACCAAGAGACCCAGTACTTC	CASSTQYQETQYF
TRBV19	-	18	TRBJ1-2	-	TGTGCCAGTAGGCCTGCCGGGACAAACCCTGCTAAGCGGCATGGCTACACCTTC	CASRPAGTNPAKRHGYTF
TRBV4-1	-	16	TRBJ1-4	TRBD1	TGCGCCAGCAGCCAAGATCCTGAGACAGGGAGGGAAAAACTGTTTTTT	CASSQDPETGREKLFF
TRBV29-1	-	15	TRBJ2-7	TRBD2	TGCAGCGTAAGGGAAGCTAGCGGGGTTGCCTACGAGCAGTACTTC	CSVREASGVAYEQYF
TRBV5-1	-	15	TRBJ1-2	-	TGCGCCAGCAGCTTGGACAGGGCCGAGAGATATGGCTACACCTTC	CASSLDRAERYGYTF